This T cell receptor beta chain stems from a study of shared clonotypes between healthy human individuals. Only in-frame clones appear in the TCRdb table, and some are missing; sequencing was by immunoSEQ multiplex PCR. The sample holds roughly 2.6 million clones; just over 90% are singletons and the top ten take 0.13% to 0.15%. The CDR3 spans 14 residues. V was clipped by 4 bases and J by 3 bases, with 11 bases between them. Germline V lookup: CDR1 WNHNN, CDR2 SYGVQD (reference sequence). The receptor was isolated from a man younger than 35 in good health. The sample taken for sequencing was naive CD4+ T cells sorted from blood. Sample subset: CD45RA+ positively selected. This chain uses TRBV10-1 with TRBJ2-3; D is perhaps TRBD1 or TRBD2 (5 bases each). CDR3 sequence: CASSGLGTTDTQYF. Written as DNA, the CDR3 is TGCGCCAGCAGTGGCCTAGGGACGACAGATACGCAGTATTTT.